The entry below gives a single T cell receptor beta chain sequence along with its context. These data belong to a study of shared clonotypes between healthy human individuals. At a deep level, the assay was run. Profiling relied on immunoSEQ multiplex PCR, and the TCRdb table lists in-frame clones only, not all of them. The table lists about 490,000 clones, 76% of them singletons. The V gene's germline CDR1 is SEHNR and CDR2 FQNEAQ (reference sequence). CDR3 length equals 12 residues. With 2 bases clipped from V and 10 bases from J, the junction kept 4 bases outside the gene matches. The J gene is TRBJ1-1, the V gene TRBV7-9; TRBD1 matches 7 bases. This receptor was identified in a woman between 35 and 50 years old in good health. Some clones in this sample may be carry-over from other donors' samples. The sample taken for sequencing was PBMCs. This CDR3 reads CASSLLDRRAFF. As DNA, the CDR3 is TGTGCCAGCAGCTTACTGGACAGGCGAGCTTTCTTT.